This T cell receptor beta chain was recorded in a study of T cells in localized non-small cell lung cancer. General study points: The study found T cell clonality highest in uninvolved adjacent lung, above tumor.

The length of the CDR3 is 14 residues. The germline V gene has CDR1 KGHSH and CDR2 LQKENI. V was cut by 3 bases and J by 0 bases, with 8 bases left in between. Comment on this clone: Its antigen is unidentified.

Sequencing used immunoSEQ multiplex PCR; TCRdb keeps in-frame clones, though not all of them. The table includes about 40,000 clones, around nine tenths detected once. The J gene is TRBJ1-1, the V gene TRBV18; tentative D call: TRBD1 (5 bases). The source of this sequence is a man aged 18 to 49 with stage I lung adenocarcinoma. Sequenced here: peripheral blood, sampled before any cancer treatment. The CDR3 loop is CASSPQDMNTEAFF. The CDR3 DNA follows: TGTGCCAGCTCACCCCAGGACATGAACACTGAAGCTTTCTTT.